These 16 T cell receptor beta chains were all obtained from the same sample, sequenced in a study of human T cells and chemical hapten exposure. Indicated time point: healthy volunteer bleed at 6 weeks. Total RNA extraction was carried out from unfractionated whole blood. TCRdb recomputed calls from the RACE reads with MiXCR, one row per CDR3 protein. The repertoire holds about 34,000 distinct CDR3 sequences, with around 5.9% as singletons. The sequenced sample was whole blood. These receptors originate from a human donor in good health. Some clones in this sample may be carry-over from other donors' samples.

Ten or more counts support this clonotype. The V and J genes are TRBV25-1 and TRBJ2-2; D is uncertain. This CDR3 is 12 amino acids long. The germline V gene encodes CDR1 MGHDK and CDR2 SYGVNS. Trimming left V 6 bases short and J 9 bases short, with 11 bases between. CDR3 in DNA: TGTGCCAGCAGCGGTGAAGTCCGGGAGCTGTTTTTT. Its protein product is CASSGEVRELFF.

This chain connects TRBV5-6 to TRBJ2-3; D is perhaps TRBD2 (5 bases). Per the germline V gene, CDR1 is SGHDT and CDR2 is YYEEEE. This CDR3 is built from 15 residues. Trimming took off 1 base at V and 8 bases at J, with 17 bases between the two ends. The CDR3 DNA is TGTGCCAGCAGCTTGAGGCTAGCCGGCTTTAGTACGCAGTATTTT. Residues: CASSLRLAGFSTQYF. The whole variable domain, filled in from reference TRBV5-6 and TRBJ2-3, reads DAGVTQSPTHLIKTRGQQVTLRCSPKSGHDTVSWYQQALGQGPQFIFQYYEEEERQRGNFPDRFSGHQFPNYSSELNVNALLLGDSALYLCASSLRLAGFSTQYFGPGTRLTVL.

The J gene is TRBJ1-1, the V gene TRBV4-3; 8 positions agree with TRBD1. The length of the CDR3 is 16 residues. CDR1 and CDR2 (germline): LGHNA, YSLEER. After removal of 0 bases from V and 6 bases from J, the junction contained 9 bases not matched to a gene. The CDR3 bases are TGCGCCAGCAGCCAAGACTTGACAGGGGAGGCAGCTGAAGCTTTCTTT. It translates to CASSQDLTGEAAEAFF.

This clonotype was counted at least ten times. CDR3 bases: TGTGCCAGCAGACTAGAGAGAGGAGATACGCAGTATTTT. Its protein product is CASRLERGDTQYF. The chain joins TRBV7-2 to TRBJ2-3; perhaps TRBD2 as D (5 bases). The germline V and J ends were trimmed by 6 bases and 5 bases, with 12 bases remaining between them. Germline V gene sequence: CDR1 SGHTA, CDR2 FQGNSA. CDR3 length: 13 amino acids.

This clonotype was recorded many times. This rearrangement joins TRBV20-1 to TRBJ2-7; 14 bases align to TRBD2. J was trimmed by 0 bases and V by 6 bases; bases with no gene match: 4. The CDR3 contains 15 residues. Per the germline V gene, CDR1 is DFQATT and CDR2 is SNEGSKA (reference sequence). In DNA form, the CDR3 reads TGCAGTGCCGGGACTAGCGGGGGCAGCTCCTACGAGCAGTACTTC. Amino acids: CSAGTSGGSSYEQYF.

At least ten counts were recorded for this clonotype. The chain recombines TRBV12-3 or TRBV12-4 with TRBJ1-2; 10 bases fit TRBD1. J was trimmed by 10 bases and V by 4 bases; bases with no gene match: 9. The CDR3 is 14 amino acids. In nucleotides, the CDR3 is TGTGCCAGCAGTTCCGCCCCGGGACAGGGGTTCTACACCTTC. This codes for CASSSAPGQGFYTF.

The chain recombines TRBV6-5 with TRBJ1-1; perhaps TRBD1 as D (5 bases). CDR3 length equals 16 residues. Germline CDR1 MNHEY, CDR2 SVGAGI. V dropped 0 bases and J dropped 4 bases, with 15 bases sitting between them. CDR3 nucleotides: TGTGCCAGCAGTTACTCTAGCGGGGGGGGGGGCACTGAAGCTTTCTTT. It translates to CASSYSSGGGGTEAFF.

This clonotype was seen many times. The J gene is TRBJ1-2, the V gene TRBV12-3 or TRBV12-4; no definite D call. The CDR3 runs to 13 residues. V was trimmed by 9 bases and J by 9 bases, leaving 20 bases between them. This CDR3 is CASSNLFGESYTF. CDR3 sequence (DNA): TGTGCCAGTTCCAATCTCTTTGGGGAGAGCTACACCTTC.

This clonotype came up many times. The V gene is TRBV6-6, the J gene TRBJ1-5, with TRBD1 identical over 9 bases. V shed 2 bases, J shed 7 bases, and the junction held 15 bases outside the gene matches. CDR1 and CDR2 from the germline V gene are MNHNY and SVGAGI (reference sequence). CDR3 length: 18 amino acids. CDR3 in amino acids: CASSYPLTYRDRDQPQHF. The CDR3 DNA sequence: TGTGCCAGCAGTTACCCTTTAACCTACCGGGACAGGGACCAGCCCCAGCATTTT.

This clonotype has more than one count but fewer than ten. This chain links TRBV5-1 with TRBJ1-2; the D gene is possibly TRBD1 (5 bases). V gave up 0 bases and J gave up 4 bases, with 7 bases separating them. Germline V gene sequence: CDR1 SGHRS, CDR2 YFSETQ. The length of the CDR3 is 13 residues. In nucleotides, the CDR3 is TGCGCCAGCAGCTTGGACAGGTCCTATGGCTACACCTTC. Encoded protein: CASSLDRSYGYTF.

This clonotype showed up many times. The CDR3 DNA sequence: TGTGCCTGGAGTGTAGGCGGGACAGTCCTAGCCAAAAACATTCAGTACTTC. This gives the protein CAWSVGGTVLAKNIQYF. The chain uses TRBV30 and TRBJ2-4; perhaps TRBD1 as D (7 bases). CDR1 GTSNPN and CDR2 SVGIG come from the germline V gene (reference sequence). The CDR3 totals 17 residues. V lost 0 bases and J 0 bases, leaving 15 bases between the germline ends.

This clonotype has more than one count but fewer than ten. The genes are TRBV30 and TRBJ1-1; no reliable D call. The V end lost 0 bases, the J end lost 0 bases, and 8 bases lay between the germline ends. CDR1 GTSNPN and CDR2 SVGIG come from the germline V gene (reference sequence). This CDR3 has 14 residues. CDR3 residues: CAWSVHGVNTEAFF. The CDR3 DNA is TGTGCCTGGAGTGTACACGGGGTGAACACTGAAGCTTTCTTT.

This clonotype was seen many times. The chain joins TRBV7-6 to TRBJ1-1; tentative D call: TRBD1 (6 bases). Trimming left V 2 bases short and J 5 bases short, with 9 bases between. Germline loops: CDR1 SGHVS, CDR2 FNYEAQ. This CDR3 is 13 amino acids long. The DNA of the CDR3 is TGTGCCAGCAGCTTACAGACAGGAACTGAAGCTTTCTTT. This sequence encodes CASSLQTGTEAFF. Supplemented by reference TRBV7-6 and TRBJ1-1, the full variable domain reads GAGVSQSPRYKVTKRGQDVALRCDPISGHVSLYWYRQALGQGPEFLTYFNYEAQQDKSGLPNDRFSAERPEGSISTLTIQRTEQRDSAMYRCASSLQTGTEAFFGQGTRLTVV.

At least ten counts were recorded for this clonotype. V is TRBV27 and J is TRBJ1-1; maybe TRBD1 (6 bases). The CDR3 extends over 15 amino acids. Between the trimmed V and J ends, which lost 5 bases and 1 base, there was a span of 14 bases. The germline V gene encodes CDR1 MNHEY and CDR2 SMNVEV (reference sequence). CDR3 nucleotide sequence: TGTGCCAGCAGTGAGGGGGGGTATGCGAACACTGAAGCTTTCTTT. Its protein product is CASSEGGYANTEAFF.

This clonotype was recorded at least ten times. This chain links TRBV11-2 with TRBJ2-1; 8 nucleotides align to TRBD1. The V gene end was trimmed by 5 bases and the J gene end by 5 bases; junction bases not matched to a gene: 2. Germline V gene sequence: CDR1 SGHAT, CDR2 FQNNGV. The CDR3 runs 13 residues. The CDR3 reads CASSPDRDNEQFF. DNA of the CDR3: TGTGCCAGCAGCCCGGACAGGGACAATGAGCAGTTCTTC.

The sample holds many counts of this clonotype. The chain employs TRBV12-3 or TRBV12-4 and TRBJ1-5, with D hard to call. CDR3 length equals 14 residues. V was clipped by 6 bases and J by 2 bases, with 11 bases between them. DNA of the CDR3: TGTGCCAGCAGCTCCGGACGCCGCAATCAGCCCCAGCATTTT. Amino acids: CASSSGRRNQPQHF.